The clone carrying this T cell receptor beta chain has at least ten counts. Germline V CDR1 and CDR2: KGHDR, SFDVKD. This CDR3 is built from 16 residues. With 3 bases clipped from V and 4 bases from J, the junction kept 9 bases outside the gene matches. The sample originates from a study of T-cell reconstitution after alpha-beta-depleted transplantation in children. TCRbeta library preparation incorporated unique molecular identifiers. TCRdb re-called the PCR reads with MiXCR, one entry per CDR3 protein. The sample lists nearly 350,000 distinct CDR3 sequences, 15% to 20% occurring once. The source of this sequence is a male patient aged 2 to 9 who had a stem cell transplant for acute lymphoblastic leukemia, so the T cells may come from the graft donor. The V call is TRBV24-1, the J call TRBJ2-7; 9 bases line up with TRBD1. This specimen consisted of PBMCs, mostly from graft donor cells, obtained 360 days after TCRalphabeta/CD19-depleted stem cell transplant. For the CDR3, the DNA is TGTGCCACCAGTGATCCTACCGGGACAGGGAGGTACGAGCAGTACTTC. The encoded protein is CATSDPTGTGRYEQYF.